This entry lists 8 T cell receptor beta chains sequenced from one sample in a study of OX40 agonist ivuxolimab in advanced cancers. Method: immunoSEQ multiplex PCR; TCRdb's copy keeps in-frame clones and lacks some. Of approximately 100,000 clones detected, around 82% appear once; the ten largest clones hold 3% to 4%. This specimen was CD4+ or CD8+ T cells sorted from blood, taken in a trial of the OX40 agonist ivuxolimab. The receptor set was obtained from an adult with an advanced solid tumor such as melanoma, head and neck, liver or kidney cancer.

V gene TRBV5-6 combines with J gene TRBJ2-1; 8 bases map to TRBD1. Germline values: CDR1 SGHDT, CDR2 YYEEEE. This CDR3 has 16 amino acids. The V segment lost 4 bases and the J segment 0 bases; nucleotides outside the gene matches: 6. The CDR3 bases are TGTGCCAGCAGCCGGGACAGGTCCAGCTCCTACAATGAGCAGTTCTTC. This sequence encodes CASSRDRSSSYNEQFF.

The gene calls are TRBV28 and TRBJ2-7, with TRBD1 matching over 9 bases. Looked up from germline, CDR1 is MDHEN and CDR2 is SYDVKM. There are 15 residues in the CDR3. The junction had 7 bases not matched to a gene; V was cut back by 5 bases and J by 2 bases. CDR3 coding DNA: TGTGCCAGCAGTGTACCGGGACAGGGAACCTACGAGCAGTACTTC. This encodes CASSVPGQGTYEQYF.

The genes are TRBV25-1 and TRBJ2-2, with D possibly matching TRBD2 (6 bases). Germline CDR1 reads MGHDK; CDR2 reads SYGVNS. The CDR3 consists of 17 residues. Trimming removed 6 bases at V and 4 bases at J, with 21 bases between. The CDR3 loop reads CASRTDGGDWGTGELFF. The CDR3 DNA follows: TGTGCCAGCAGGACTGACGGTGGGGACTGGGGCACCGGGGAGCTGTTTTTT. Variable domain in full (rest from reference TRBV25-1 and TRBJ2-2): EADIYQTPRYLVIGTGKKITLECSQTMGHDKMYWYQQDPGMELHLIHYSYGVNSTEKGDLSSESTVSRIRTEHFPLTLESARPSHTSQYLCASRTDGGDWGTGELFFGEGSRLTVL.

The CDR3 DNA sequence: TGTGCCAGCAGTTTCACGACATCGGGCTACACCGGGGAGCTGTTTTTT. Translated, it gives CASSFTTSGYTGELFF. The gene calls are TRBV6-5 and TRBJ2-2; no firm D call. Germline CDR1 MNHEY, CDR2 SVGAGI. V was shortened by 4 bases and J by 3 bases, with 15 bases between the two germline ends. The CDR3 runs to 16 residues.

The rearrangement uses TRBV7-8 and TRBJ2-1, with 7 bases lining up with TRBD1. The germline gives CDR1 SGHVS, CDR2 FQNEAQ. This CDR3 has 16 amino acids. Trimming cost V 5 bases and J 0 bases; bases outside gene matches: 7. Written as DNA, the CDR3 is TGTGCCAGCAGCCCCTGGACAGGTAGCTCCTACAATGAGCAGTTCTTC. Protein sequence: CASSPWTGSSYNEQFF.

This sequence joins TRBV19 and TRBJ2-1, with TRBD2 matching over 14 bases. This CDR3 comprises 19 residues. The junction had 7 bases not matched to a gene; V was cut back by 3 bases and J by 0 bases. Germline assignment: CDR1 LNHDA and CDR2 SQIVND (reference sequence). CDR3 sequence reads: CASSIGLAGGPSSYNEQFF. The CDR3, as DNA: TGTGCCAGTAGTATTGGACTAGCGGGAGGTCCTAGCTCCTACAATGAGCAGTTCTTC.

V gene TRBV7-9 combines with J gene TRBJ2-1, with D unclear. Germline loops: CDR1 SEHNR, CDR2 FQNEAQ (reference sequence). This CDR3 region has 11 residues. Trimming stripped 3 bases from V and 8 bases from J, with 5 bases between. This chain's CDR3 is CASSFGDEQFF. Written as DNA, the CDR3 is TGTGCCAGCAGCTTCGGCGATGAGCAGTTCTTC.

The V call is TRBV28, the J call TRBJ2-7; D may correspond to TRBD1 or TRBD2 (5 bases each). V lost 2 bases and J 6 bases, leaving 5 bases between the germline ends. This CDR3 contains 11 residues. CDR1 and CDR2 from the germline V gene are MDHEN and SYDVKM. In nucleotides, the CDR3 is TGTGCCAGCAGTTTAGGGGGCGAGCAGTACTTC. Protein: CASSLGGEQYF.